This T cell receptor (beta chain) was recorded in a study of PD-1 blockade in classical Hodgkin lymphoma. V shed 7 bases and J shed 0 bases, with 13 bases lying between them. Germline CDR1 MRHNA, CDR2 SNTAGT. The CDR3 covers 15 residues. Time point: cycle 4 day 1 (C4D1), after 5 to 7 weeks of nivolumab. Relapses following autologous stem cell transplantation were seen in all patients, with brentuximab vedotin exposure varying. Patients reached a best response of complete response, partial response or progressive disease. Overall study findings and caveats: With CD4+ cells, TCR diversity rose significantly by C4D1, but not with CD8+ cells.

About this clone itself: The target antigen is unknown.

This table comes from immunoSEQ multiplex PCR, and its TCRdb copy is limited to in-frame clones, with some not included. This sample has some 30,000 clones, with roughly four fifths found just once. The J gene is TRBJ1-3, the V gene TRBV6-4; possible D gene TRBD1, 5 bases. This specimen was peripheral blood mononuclear cells (PBMCs), taken before the fourth cycle of nivolumab. This clonotype originated in a human donor with classical Hodgkin lymphoma. The CDR3 DNA reads as TGTGCCAGCACTGGGACGGGCTACTCTGGAAACACCATATATTTT. Protein: CASTGTGYSGNTIYF.